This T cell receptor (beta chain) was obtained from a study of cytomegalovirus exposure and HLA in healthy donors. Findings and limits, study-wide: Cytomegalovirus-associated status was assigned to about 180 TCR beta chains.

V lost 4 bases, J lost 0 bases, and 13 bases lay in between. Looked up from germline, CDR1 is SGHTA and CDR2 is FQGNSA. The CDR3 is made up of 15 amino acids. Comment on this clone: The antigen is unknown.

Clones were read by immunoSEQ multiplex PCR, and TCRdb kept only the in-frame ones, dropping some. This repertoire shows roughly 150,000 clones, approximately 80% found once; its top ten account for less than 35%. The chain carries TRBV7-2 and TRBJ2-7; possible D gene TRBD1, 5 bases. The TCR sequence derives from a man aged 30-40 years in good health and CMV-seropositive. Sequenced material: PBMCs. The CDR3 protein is CASSSNQGSSYEQYF. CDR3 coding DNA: TGTGCCAGCAGCTCAAATCAGGGCAGCTCCTACGAGCAGTACTTC.